This T cell receptor beta chain was recovered during a study of T cells in Graves' hyperthyroidism and ophthalmopathy. Whole-study results and caveats: Most thyroid clonotypes expanded above 0.001 were also detected in blood. Ophthalmopathy cases were set apart from stable hyperthyroidism by a 13 V-J model.

Amplification targeted TCR beta CDR3 regions from RNA transcripts. A set of HTBI primers served as the primers for a first-round RT-PCR of the TCR CDR3. In TCRdb, the multiplex PCR reads were re-called with MiXCR into one record per CDR3 protein. The repertoire holds 650,000 to 850,000 distinct CDR3 sequences, with about 17% as singletons. PBMCs stemmed from less than 13 ml fresh peripheral blood. In the case of this clonotype: What it recognizes is unknown.

V was clipped by 6 bases and J by 5 bases, with 14 bases between them. Germline V gives CDR1 MNHNS, CDR2 SASEGT. This CDR3 comprises 13 residues. The clonotype originates from a woman in her forties or fifties with Graves' hyperthyroidism that later progressed to Graves' ophthalmopathy. Sequenced: blood. The J gene is TRBJ2-7, the V gene TRBV6-1; D is possibly TRBD2 (6 bases). The CDR3: CASRRGQGNEQYF. CDR3 bases: TGTGCCAGCAGGCGGGGTCAGGGTAACGAGCAGTACTTC.